Below are 20 T cell receptor beta chains sequenced from a single sample in a study of blood T cells in healthy people across ages. Sample-barcoded 5' priming and a J-beta primer mix drove a second PCR of roughly 7 to 11 cycles. From the 5' RACE reads, TCRdb called clonotypes with MiXCR, one entry per CDR3 protein. The table includes approximately 680,000 distinct CDR3 sequences, less than 40% detected once. The sample taken for sequencing was blood. Receptors were obtained from a woman older than 75 in good health.

This clonotype was picked up a small number of times. A read error may explain this, as a much larger clone is one base away. The chain links TRBV25-1 to TRBJ2-5; 8 bases match TRBD1. V lost 8 bases to trimming and J lost 11 bases; unmatched junction nucleotides: 19. CDR3 size: 15 residues. From germline, CDR1 is MGHDK and CDR2 SYGVNS. The CDR3 DNA sequence: TGTGCCAGCCAACCCCAGGGGGCGGGGACCAATGAGCAGTACTTC. Its translation is CASQPQGAGTNEQYF.

This clonotype was seen repeatedly, ten times or more. CDR3 region: CASSLAHEGLETQYF. CDR3 DNA: TGTGCCAGCAGCTTAGCGCACGAGGGGCTAGAGACCCAGTACTTC. The rearrangement joins TRBV7-9 to TRBJ2-5; D is tentatively TRBD1 or TRBD2 (5 bases each). This CDR3 is 15 amino acids long. CDR1 SEHNR and CDR2 FQNEAQ come from the germline V gene (reference sequence). V shed 0 bases and J shed 4 bases, with 12 bases lying between them.

This clonotype occurred a few times. The chain combines TRBV7-2 with TRBJ1-2; D not certain. Germline-derived CDR1 and CDR2 are SGHTA and FQGNSA. The CDR3 length is 13 residues. Deletions cut 4 bases from V and 5 bases from J, with 11 bases between. CDR3 in DNA: TGTGCCAGCAGCTCCGGCTTTGGATATGGCTACACCTTC. This gives the protein CASSSGFGYGYTF.

This clonotype occurred a few times. This sequence joins TRBV28 and TRBJ1-2; no reliable D call. The length of the CDR3 is 13 residues. The germline V and J ends were trimmed by 3 bases and 7 bases, with 12 bases remaining between them. Germline loops: CDR1 MDHEN, CDR2 SYDVKM. CDR3 sequence: CASSFPSRGGYTF. The CDR3 bases are TGTGCCAGCAGTTTCCCATCCCGAGGTGGCTACACCTTC.

The V and J genes are TRBV4-2 and TRBJ2-7; TRBD1 might be the D (5 bases). The CDR3 covers 14 residues. The germline gives CDR1 LGHNA, CDR2 YNFKEQ. The V gene lost 2 bases and the J gene lost 4 bases, with 12 bases spanning the gap. The CDR3 DNA sequence: TGTGCCAGCAGCCAAAATAAAAGGGGTTACGAGCAGTACTTC. This codes for CASSQNKRGYEQYF.

Details on this clonotype: A read error may be the cause here, since a much bigger clone is one base away. This sequence joins TRBV5-1 and TRBJ2-3; D is perhaps TRBD2 (6 bases). Per germline, CDR1 SGHRS and CDR2 YFSETQ. This CDR3 is built from 15 residues. V was shortened by 4 bases and J by 1 base, with 13 bases between the two germline ends. DNA for the CDR3: TGCGCCAGCAGCCTAGCGACTATTGGCACAGATACGCAGTATTTT. Translated, it gives CASSLATIGTDTQYF. Together with reference TRBV5-1 and TRBJ2-3, the CDR3 gives the full variable domain: KAGVTQTPRYLIKTRGQQVTLSCSPISGHRSVSWYQQTPGQGLQFLFEYFSETQRNKGNFPGRFSGRQFSNSRSEMNVSTLELGDSALYLCASSLATIGTDTQYFGPGTRLTVL.

This clonotype was recorded many times. At one end, the junction sequence differs from germline, possibly due to a read error. This chain uses TRBV4-1 with TRBJ1-4; D may be TRBD1 (6 bases). This CDR3 is 14 amino acids long. CDR1 is MGHRA, CDR2 YSYEKL, per germline. CDR3 DNA sequence: TGCGCCAGCAGCCAAGATAGGGCAGGGGAAAGACTGTTTTTT. This translates into CASSQDRAGERLFF.

The chain combines TRBV5-1 with TRBJ1-1, with 7 bases fitting TRBD1. Germline lookup yields CDR1 SGHRS and CDR2 YFSETQ. The CDR3 contains 14 residues. The V gene end was trimmed by 4 bases and the J gene end by 4 bases; junction bases not matched to a gene: 7. CDR3 sequence: CASSEGAGGTEAFF. Here the CDR3 DNA reads TGCGCCAGCAGCGAGGGGGCAGGGGGCACTGAAGCTTTCTTT.

In its sample, this clonotype was seen many times. V gene TRBV6-2 or TRBV6-3 combines with J gene TRBJ2-1; 9 bases are a match to TRBD1. There are 16 residues in the CDR3. Germline V gene sequence: CDR1 MNHEY, CDR2 SVGEGT. Trimming took 7 bases from V and 6 from J; bases not matched to a gene: 13. CDR3 DNA sequence: TGTGCCAGCAATTTTAACCCCGGGACAGGGACCAATGAGCAGTTCTTC. Protein product: CASNFNPGTGTNEQFF.

Details on this clonotype: This may come from a read error, since a much larger clone is one base off. This chain connects TRBV27 to TRBJ2-1, with D possibly called TRBD1 or TRBD2 (6 bases each). Matching the DNA end better, TRBJ2-7 makes the J call doubtful. The germline V gene encodes CDR1 MNHEY and CDR2 SMNVEV (reference sequence). The CDR3 extends over 14 amino acids. CDR3 nucleotide sequence: TGTGCCAGCAGTTTCGGGGGCCCCTACAATGAGCAGTACTTC. This translates into CASSFGGPYNEQYF.

This clonotype was counted many times. V is TRBV10-3 and J is TRBJ2-3, with a possible D match to TRBD2 (7 bases). V lost 5 bases, J lost 0 bases, and 15 bases lay in between. This CDR3 has 16 residues. Germline loops: CDR1 ENHRY, CDR2 SYGVKD. In DNA form, the CDR3 reads TGTGCCATCAGTAGGGGGGGTGATAGGAGCACAGATACGCAGTATTTT. Translation: CAISRGGDRSTDTQYF.

The chain is built from TRBV7-2 and TRBJ1-1; 8 nucleotides align to TRBD1. The CDR3 sequence is 15 residues long. Trimming took 2 bases from V and 2 from J; bases not matched to a gene: 4. The germline V gene encodes CDR1 SGHTA and CDR2 FQGNSA. The CDR3: CASSLYRGVNTEAFF. For the CDR3, the DNA is TGTGCCAGCAGCTTATACAGGGGGGTCAACACTGAAGCTTTCTTT.

The chain links TRBV27 to TRBJ1-1; D gene ambiguous. The CDR3 runs 13 residues. Trimming took 7 bases from V and 6 from J, leaving 15 bases between them. Germline V gives CDR1 MNHEY, CDR2 SMNVEV (reference sequence). CDR3 nucleotides: TGTGCCAGCAAGTCGTCAATAGGGTCTGAAGCTTTCTTT. It translates to CASKSSIGSEAFF.

J is TRBJ2-4 and V is TRBV5-6, with no clear D. The CDR3 loop spans 14 amino acids. With 1 base removed from V and 2 bases from J, the gap between germline ends came to 7 bases. Germline loops: CDR1 SGHDT, CDR2 YYEEEE. The CDR3 is CASSLSLTKNIQYF. CDR3 coding DNA: TGTGCCAGCAGCTTGTCTCTCACCAAAAACATTCAGTACTTC.

This clonotype was seen many times. The chain uses TRBV7-2 and TRBJ2-1, with D unresolved. CDR1 and CDR2 (germline): SGHTA, FQGNSA. Trimming took off 5 bases at V and 2 bases at J, with 4 bases between the two ends. CDR3 length equals 12 residues. The CDR3 region has the DNA TGTGCCAGCAGCCGACCCTACAATGAGCAGTTCTTC. Its protein product is CASSRPYNEQFF.

This clonotype has a count of ten or more. The chain uses TRBV7-6 and TRBJ2-1; perhaps TRBD2 as D (5 bases). The CDR3 extends over 14 amino acids. CDR1 is SGHVS and CDR2 is FNYEAQ in the germline V gene. V was cut by 10 bases and J by 4 bases, with 17 bases left in between. The CDR3 sequence: CATDPGNPYNEQFF. The CDR3, as DNA: TGTGCCACCGACCCCGGGAACCCTTACAATGAGCAGTTCTTC. The full variable domain, in which reference TRBV7-6 and TRBJ2-1 provide the parts outside the CDR3, is GAGVSQSPRYKVTKRGQDVALRCDPISGHVSLYWYRQALGQGPEFLTYFNYEAQQDKSGLPNDRFSAERPEGSISTLTIQRTEQRDSAMYRCATDPGNPYNEQFFGPGTRLTVL.

The table lists this clonotype with many counts. This rearrangement joins TRBV28 to TRBJ2-6; the D is unclear. This CDR3 has 15 residues. With 4 bases removed from V and 0 bases from J, the gap between germline ends came to 7 bases. CDR1 is MDHEN, CDR2 SYDVKM, per germline. The CDR3 bases are TGTGCCAGCAGTTCGACGGTCTCTGGGGCCAACGTCCTGACTTTC. It specifies CASSSTVSGANVLTF.

This sequence joins TRBV20-1 and TRBJ2-1; D may be TRBD2 (6 bases). V was shortened by 3 bases and J by 8 bases, with 14 bases between the two germline ends. The CDR3 runs to 13 residues. From germline, CDR1 is DFQATT and CDR2 SNEGSKA (reference sequence). This chain's CDR3 is CSASYGRGDEQFF. CDR3 sequence (DNA): TGCAGTGCTAGTTACGGGCGGGGAGATGAGCAGTTCTTC.

A few counts support this clonotype. CDR3 region: CASSVEETASGGAAADTQYF. DNA for the CDR3: TGTGCCAGCAGCGTAGAAGAGACGGCTAGCGGGGGGGCGGCGGCAGATACGCAGTATTTT. The chain joins TRBV9 to TRBJ2-3, with TRBD2 matching over 12 bases. V was clipped by 0 bases and J by 4 bases; unmatched bases: 15. Germline V lookup: CDR1 SGDLS, CDR2 YYNGEE. This CDR3 has 20 amino acids. The variable domain in full, completed from reference TRBV9 and TRBJ2-3, reads DSGVTQTPKHLITATGQRVTLRCSPRSGDLSVYWYQQSLDQGLQFLIQYYNGEERAKGNILERFSAQQFPDLHSELNLSSLELGDSALYFCASSVEETASGGAAADTQYFGPGTRLTVL.

This sequence joins TRBV19 and TRBJ1-1; D unclear. The germline V and J ends were trimmed by 5 bases and 3 bases, with 10 bases remaining between them. CDR1 is LNHDA and CDR2 is SQIVND in the germline V gene (reference sequence). The length of the CDR3 is 13 residues. The CDR3: CASSARRYTEAFF. The CDR3 DNA sequence: TGTGCCAGTAGTGCCCGAAGGTACACTGAAGCTTTCTTT.